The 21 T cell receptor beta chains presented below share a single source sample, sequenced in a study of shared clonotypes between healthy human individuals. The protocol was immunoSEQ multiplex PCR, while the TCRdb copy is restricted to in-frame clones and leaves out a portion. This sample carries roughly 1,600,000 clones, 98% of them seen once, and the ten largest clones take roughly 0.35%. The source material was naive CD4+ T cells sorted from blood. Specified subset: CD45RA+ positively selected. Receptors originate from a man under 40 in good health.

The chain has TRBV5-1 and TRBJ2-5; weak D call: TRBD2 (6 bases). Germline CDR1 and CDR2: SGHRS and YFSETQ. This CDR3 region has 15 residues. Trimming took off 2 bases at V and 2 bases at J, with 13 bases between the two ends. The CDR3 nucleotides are TGCGCCAGCAGCTTTTGGGGCGGAGGGCAAGAGACCCAGTACTTC. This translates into CASSFWGGGQETQYF.

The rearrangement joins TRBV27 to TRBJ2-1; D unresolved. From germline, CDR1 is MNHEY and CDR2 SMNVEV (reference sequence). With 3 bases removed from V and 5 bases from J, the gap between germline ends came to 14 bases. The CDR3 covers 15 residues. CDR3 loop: CASSFTATVNNEQFF. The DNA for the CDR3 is TGTGCCAGCAGTTTTACAGCCACAGTTAACAATGAGCAGTTCTTC.

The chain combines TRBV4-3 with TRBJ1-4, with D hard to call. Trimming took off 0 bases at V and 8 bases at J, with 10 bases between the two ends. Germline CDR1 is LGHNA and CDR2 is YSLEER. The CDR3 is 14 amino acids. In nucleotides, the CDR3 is TGCGCCAGCAGCCAAGATCTTTTAGGGGAAAAACTGTTTTTT. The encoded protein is CASSQDLLGEKLFF.

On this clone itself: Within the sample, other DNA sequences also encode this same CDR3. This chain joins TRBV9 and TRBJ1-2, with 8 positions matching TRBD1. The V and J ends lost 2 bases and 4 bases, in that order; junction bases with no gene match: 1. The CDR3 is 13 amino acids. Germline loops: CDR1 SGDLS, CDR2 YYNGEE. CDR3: CASSVGQGYGYTF. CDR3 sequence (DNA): TGTGCCAGCAGCGTCGGACAGGGCTATGGCTACACCTTC.

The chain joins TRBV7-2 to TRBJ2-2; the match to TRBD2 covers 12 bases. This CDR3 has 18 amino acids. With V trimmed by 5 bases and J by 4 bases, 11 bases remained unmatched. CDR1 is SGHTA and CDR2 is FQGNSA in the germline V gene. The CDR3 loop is CASSKKSLAGGGTGELFF. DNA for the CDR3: TGTGCCAGCAGCAAAAAGAGCCTAGCGGGAGGGGGCACCGGGGAGCTGTTTTTT. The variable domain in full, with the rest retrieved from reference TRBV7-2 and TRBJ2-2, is GAGVSQSPSNKVTEKGKDVELRCDPISGHTALYWYRQSLGQGLEFLIYFQGNSAPDKSGLPSDRFSAERTGGSVSTLTIQRTQQEDSAVYLCASSKKSLAGGGTGELFFGEGSRLTVL.

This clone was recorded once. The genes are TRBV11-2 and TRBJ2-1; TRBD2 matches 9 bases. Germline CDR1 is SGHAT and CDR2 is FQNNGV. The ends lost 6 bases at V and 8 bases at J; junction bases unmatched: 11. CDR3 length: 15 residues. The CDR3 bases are TGTGCCAGCAGGCCTTCAGCGGGAGGTAGGTATGAGCAGTTCTTC. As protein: CASRPSAGGRYEQFF.

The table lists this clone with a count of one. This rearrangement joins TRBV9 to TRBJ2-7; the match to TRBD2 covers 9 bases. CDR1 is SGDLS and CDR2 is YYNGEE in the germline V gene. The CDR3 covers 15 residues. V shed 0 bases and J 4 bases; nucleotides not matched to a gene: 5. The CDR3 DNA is TGTGCCAGCAGCGTAGGGCAGCGGGAGGATTACGAGCAGTACTTC. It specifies CASSVGQREDYEQYF.

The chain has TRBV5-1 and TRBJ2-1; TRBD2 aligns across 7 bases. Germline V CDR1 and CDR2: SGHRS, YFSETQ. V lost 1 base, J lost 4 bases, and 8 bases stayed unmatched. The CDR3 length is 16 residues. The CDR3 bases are TGCGCCAGCAGCTTGCGATCGCGGGGAGGGTACAATGAGCAGTTCTTC. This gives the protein CASSLRSRGGYNEQFF.

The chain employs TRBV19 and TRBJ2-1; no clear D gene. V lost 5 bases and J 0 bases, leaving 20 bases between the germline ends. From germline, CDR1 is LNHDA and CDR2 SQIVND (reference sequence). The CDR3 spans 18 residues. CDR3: CASSDWAAGPSSYNEQFF. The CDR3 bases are TGTGCCAGTAGTGATTGGGCAGCCGGACCGAGCTCCTACAATGAGCAGTTCTTC.

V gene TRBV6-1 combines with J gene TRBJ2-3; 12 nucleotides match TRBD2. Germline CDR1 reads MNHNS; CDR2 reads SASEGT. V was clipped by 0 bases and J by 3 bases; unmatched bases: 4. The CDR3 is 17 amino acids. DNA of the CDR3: TGTGCCAGCAGTGAAGCAGGACTAGCGGGGAGTACAGATACGCAGTATTTT. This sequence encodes CASSEAGLAGSTDTQYF.

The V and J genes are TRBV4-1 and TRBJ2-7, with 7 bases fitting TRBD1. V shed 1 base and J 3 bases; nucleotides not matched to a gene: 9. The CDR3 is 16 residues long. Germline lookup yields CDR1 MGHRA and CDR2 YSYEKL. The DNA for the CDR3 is TGCGCCAGCAGCCAAGCCCCGACAGGGAGTAACTACGAGCAGTACTTC. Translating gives CASSQAPTGSNYEQYF.

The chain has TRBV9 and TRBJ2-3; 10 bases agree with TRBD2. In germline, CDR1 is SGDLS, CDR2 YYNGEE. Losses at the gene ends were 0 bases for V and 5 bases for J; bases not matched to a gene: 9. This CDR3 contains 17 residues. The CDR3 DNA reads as TGTGCCAGCAGCGTAGGTTCGGCTAGCGGGAGTGGAGATACGCAGTATTTT. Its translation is CASSVGSASGSGDTQYF.

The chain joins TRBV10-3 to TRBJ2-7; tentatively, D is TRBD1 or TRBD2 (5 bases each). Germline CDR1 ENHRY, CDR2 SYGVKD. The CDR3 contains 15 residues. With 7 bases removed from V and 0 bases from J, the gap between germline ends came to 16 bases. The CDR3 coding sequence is TGTGCCATCACTCCTAGGGTGGGACCCTCCTACGAGCAGTACTTC. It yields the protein CAITPRVGPSYEQYF.

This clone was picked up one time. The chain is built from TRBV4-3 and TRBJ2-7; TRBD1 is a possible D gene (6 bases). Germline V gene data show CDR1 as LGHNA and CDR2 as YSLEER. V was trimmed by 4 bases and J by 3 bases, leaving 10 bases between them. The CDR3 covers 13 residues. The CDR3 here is CASSRSQGYEQYF. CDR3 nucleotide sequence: TGCGCCAGCAGCCGATCACAGGGCTACGAGCAGTACTTC.

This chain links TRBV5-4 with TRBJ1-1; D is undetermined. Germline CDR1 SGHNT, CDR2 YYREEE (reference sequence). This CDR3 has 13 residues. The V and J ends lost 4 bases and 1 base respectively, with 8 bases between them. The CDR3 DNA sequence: TGTGCCAGCAGCCCCCAAGCGAACACTGAAGCTTTCTTT. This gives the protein CASSPQANTEAFF.

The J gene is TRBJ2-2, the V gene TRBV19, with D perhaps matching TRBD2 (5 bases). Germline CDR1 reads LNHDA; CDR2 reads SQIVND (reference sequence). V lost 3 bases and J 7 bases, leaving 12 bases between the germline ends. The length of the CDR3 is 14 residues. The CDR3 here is CASSILLGRGELFF. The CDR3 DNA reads TGTGCCAGTAGTATCCTACTAGGTCGCGGGGAGCTGTTTTTT.

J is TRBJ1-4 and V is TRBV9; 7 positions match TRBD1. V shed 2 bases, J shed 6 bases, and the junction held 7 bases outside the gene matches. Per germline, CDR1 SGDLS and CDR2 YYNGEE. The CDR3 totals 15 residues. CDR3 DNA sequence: TGTGCCAGCAGCGTCTCGACAGGGCTTTATGAAAAACTGTTTTTT. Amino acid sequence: CASSVSTGLYEKLFF.

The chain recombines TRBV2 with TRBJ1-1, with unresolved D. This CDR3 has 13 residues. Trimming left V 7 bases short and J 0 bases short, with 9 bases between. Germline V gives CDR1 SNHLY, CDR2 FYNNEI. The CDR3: CASTNGVNTEAFF. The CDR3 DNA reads TGTGCCAGCACCAACGGGGTGAACACTGAAGCTTTCTTT.

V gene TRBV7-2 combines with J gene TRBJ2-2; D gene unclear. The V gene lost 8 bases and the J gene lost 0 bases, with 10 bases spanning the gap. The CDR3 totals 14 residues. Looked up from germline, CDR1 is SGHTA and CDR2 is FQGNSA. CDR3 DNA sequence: TGTGCCAGCTTCGACGGAGCGAACACCGGGGAGCTGTTTTTT. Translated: CASFDGANTGELFF. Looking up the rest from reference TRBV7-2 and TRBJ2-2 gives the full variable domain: GAGVSQSPSNKVTEKGKDVELRCDPISGHTALYWYRQSLGQGLEFLIYFQGNSAPDKSGLPSDRFSAERTGGSVSTLTIQRTQQEDSAVYLCASFDGANTGELFFGEGSRLTVL.

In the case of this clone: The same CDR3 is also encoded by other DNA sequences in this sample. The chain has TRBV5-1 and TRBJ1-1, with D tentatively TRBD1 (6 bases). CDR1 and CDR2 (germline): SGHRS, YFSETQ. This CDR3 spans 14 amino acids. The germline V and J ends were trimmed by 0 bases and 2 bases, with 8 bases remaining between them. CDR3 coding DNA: TGCGCCAGCAGCTTGGGAGGGGGTAACACTGAAGCTTTCTTT. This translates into CASSLGGGNTEAFF.

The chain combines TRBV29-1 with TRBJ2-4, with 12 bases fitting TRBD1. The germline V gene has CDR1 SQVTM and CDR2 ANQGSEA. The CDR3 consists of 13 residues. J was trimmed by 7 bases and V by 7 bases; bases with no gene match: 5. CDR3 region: CSAPGQGANIQYF. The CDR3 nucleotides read TGCAGCGCTCCGGGACAGGGGGCGAACATTCAGTACTTC. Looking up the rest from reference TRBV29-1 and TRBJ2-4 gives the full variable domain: SAVISQKPSRDICQRGTSLTIQCQVDSQVTMMFWYRQQPGQSLTLIATANQGSEATYESGFVIDKFPISRPNLTFSTLTVSNMSPEDSSIYLCSAPGQGANIQYFGAGTRLSVL.